Listed here are 26 T cell receptor beta chains from one sample, sequenced in a study of molecular identifiers for immune sequencing clone quantification. TCRdb used MiXCR to reprocess the PCR reads, holding one entry per CDR3 protein. The repertoire consists of under 650,000 distinct CDR3 sequences, with approximately 20% occurring once and the leading ten covering 0.85%. The sequenced sample was naive CD8+ T cells from blood, with Jurkat cell RNA spiked in. The sample's subset: FACS-sorted CD8+CD4-CCR7+CD45RA+ naive T cells. The source is a human donor in good health. Some libraries in this study had Jurkat cell RNA spiked in.

This clonotype was recorded many times. The chain combines TRBV2 with TRBJ2-5; possibly TRBD1 for D (6 bases). This CDR3 has 17 amino acids. The germline V gene has CDR1 SNHLY and CDR2 FYNNEI. The germline V and J ends were trimmed by 6 bases and 4 bases, with 24 bases remaining between them. The DNA of the CDR3 is TGTGCCAGCAGCCTAACGCTTGAAGTCAGGGGTCGAGAGACCCAGTACTTC. Protein: CASSLTLEVRGRETQYF.

There are many counts of this clonotype. The J gene is TRBJ2-2, the V gene TRBV6-2 or TRBV6-3; a possible D gene is TRBD1 (6 bases). This CDR3 is built from 15 residues. Germline V gives CDR1 MNHEY, CDR2 SVGEGT. Trimming removed 6 bases at V and 7 bases at J, with 18 bases between. In nucleotides, the CDR3 is TGTGCCAGCAGCCCCACAGGGATTGAGAACGGGGAGCTGTTTTTT. It encodes CASSPTGIENGELFF.

As concerns this clonotype: A read error is likely, as this CDR3 ends without the conserved phenylalanine or tryptophan. CDR3 amino acids: CASSLGQSNQPQHL. CDR3 coding DNA: TGTGCCAGCAGCTTGGGACAGAGTAATCAGCCCCAGCATCTT. The rearrangement joins TRBV5-5 to TRBJ1-5; tentatively, D is TRBD1 (5 bases). This CDR3 has 14 amino acids. V lost 0 bases and J 4 bases, leaving 8 bases between the germline ends. Looked up from germline, CDR1 is SGHKS and CDR2 is YYEKEE (reference sequence).

This clonotype was counted many times. The rearrangement uses TRBV3-1 and TRBJ2-2; perhaps TRBD2 as D (6 bases). The V end was cut by 0 bases, the J end by 1 base, with 24 bases between. This CDR3 has 21 amino acids. The germline gives CDR1 LGHDT, CDR2 YNNKEL (reference sequence). In DNA, the CDR3 is TGTGCCAGCAGCCAAGAGGATAGTCCGTGGGATGGCGGGGAGAACACCGGGGAGCTGTTTTTT. Protein product: CASSQEDSPWDGGENTGELFF.

This clonotype was detected ten times or more. The chain is built from TRBV9 and TRBJ2-1, with unresolved D. The CDR3 is 12 amino acids. Trimming stripped 4 bases from V and 10 bases from J, with 12 bases between. Germline V gene sequence: CDR1 SGDLS, CDR2 YYNGEE. CDR3 nucleotides: TGTGCCAGCAGCCCTTTTGGGCCAGAGCAGTTCTTC. This translates into CASSPFGPEQFF. Variable domain in full (rest from reference TRBV9 and TRBJ2-1): DSGVTQTPKHLITATGQRVTLRCSPRSGDLSVYWYQQSLDQGLQFLIQYYNGEERAKGNILERFSAQQFPDLHSELNLSSLELGDSALYFCASSPFGPEQFFGPGTRLTVL.

Of note for this clonotype: Just one base apart from a much larger clone, this may be a read error. The CDR3 end shows no conserved phenylalanine or tryptophan, and so a read error is likely. V is TRBV13 and J is TRBJ2-6; 8 bases match TRBD1. V lost 5 bases and J lost 2; bases outside the gene matches: 2. The CDR3 is 15 residues long. In germline, CDR1 is PRHDT, CDR2 FYEKMQ (reference sequence). The CDR3 nucleotides are TGTGCCAGCAGCAAGACAGGGGCTGGGGCCAACGTCCTGACTTCC. This gives the protein CASSKTGAGANVLTS.

Only a few counts were recorded for this clonotype. CDR3 amino acids: CASRLRQQGYYEQYF. Here the CDR3 DNA reads TGTGCCAGCAGGCTCAGACAACAGGGGTACTACGAGCAGTACTTC. The chain uses TRBV3-1 and TRBJ2-7, with 7 bases identical to TRBD1. This CDR3 has 15 residues. The V and J ends lost 6 bases and 3 bases, in that order; junction bases with no gene match: 11. CDR1 LGHDT and CDR2 YNNKEL come from the germline V gene (reference sequence).

Many counts were recorded for this clonotype. This chain uses TRBV4-1 with TRBJ1-1, with 7 bases matching TRBD1. CDR3 length: 15 amino acids. CDR1 is MGHRA and CDR2 is YSYEKL in the germline V gene. The trim removed 4 bases at V and 4 bases at J, leaving 9 bases unmatched. CDR3 nucleotide sequence: TGCGCCAGCAGCCCCAGGGGGGGGGTGGGCACTGAAGCTTTCTTT. The encoded protein is CASSPRGGVGTEAFF.

At least ten counts were recorded for this clonotype. The rearrangement uses TRBV7-9 and TRBJ2-3, with 9 bases that match TRBD1. Germline V gene lookup returns CDR1 SEHNR and CDR2 FQNEAQ (reference sequence). The CDR3 contains 16 residues. J was trimmed by 4 bases and V by 2 bases; bases with no gene match: 7. CDR3 nucleotide sequence: TGTGCCAGCAGCTTAAGGGACAGGGCGGGACCAGATACGCAGTATTTT. Translation gives CASSLRDRAGPDTQYF.

About this clonotype: It may be a read error: a sequence one base away is much more abundant. The chain uses TRBV20-1 and TRBJ2-2; 7 bases align to TRBD1. The CDR3 runs 13 residues. Germline-derived CDR1 and CDR2 are DFQATT and SNEGSKA (reference sequence). The CDR3 DNA reads as TGCGGTGTCCCGACAGGGCCCACCGGGGAGCTGTTTTTT. It translates to CGVPTGPTGELFF.

There are a few counts of this clonotype. The chain links TRBV25-1 to TRBJ2-7, with 8 bases identical to TRBD1. Trimming removed 7 bases from V and 9 bases from J; junction bases left unmatched: 20. Germline-derived CDR1 and CDR2 are MGHDK and SYGVNS. This CDR3 contains 16 residues. CDR3 protein: CASKGLTGQVFDGQYF. In nucleotides, the CDR3 is TGTGCCAGCAAGGGGCTTACGGGACAGGTATTTGATGGGCAGTACTTC.

The table lists this clonotype with many counts. The chain joins TRBV13 to TRBJ2-1, with D possibly matching TRBD1 (5 bases). This CDR3 is built from 12 residues. CDR1 PRHDT and CDR2 FYEKMQ come from the germline V gene (reference sequence). V gave up 1 base and J gave up 10 bases, with 8 bases separating them. CDR3 region: CASSLERTEQFF. The CDR3 bases are TGTGCCAGCAGCTTAGAACGGACAGAGCAGTTCTTC. Full variable domain (missing parts from reference TRBV13 and TRBJ2-1): AAGVIQSPRHLIKEKRETATLKCYPIPRHDTVYWYQQGPGQDPQFLISFYEKMQSDKGSIPDRFSAQQFSDYHSELNMSSLELGDSALYFCASSLERTEQFFGPGTRLTVL.

About this clonotype: This clone may be a read error of a much larger clone one base away. The CDR3 does not close with the conserved phenylalanine or tryptophan, likely indicating a read error. The rearrangement joins TRBV2 to TRBJ1-2; 9 nucleotides agree with TRBD1. Germline CDR1 reads SNHLY; CDR2 reads FYNNEI. Trimming took 2 bases from V and 6 from J; bases not matched to a gene: 7. The CDR3 contains 15 residues. The CDR3 protein is CASSELGQGRDGYTS. The CDR3 DNA reads as TGTGCCAGCAGTGAACTTGGACAGGGGAGGGATGGCTACACCTCC.

This clonotype was detected ten times or more. The genes are TRBV10-3 and TRBJ1-2; no firm D call. V was shortened by 10 bases and J by 4 bases, with 16 bases between the two germline ends. The length of the CDR3 is 13 residues. Germline CDR1 reads ENHRY; CDR2 reads SYGVKD. DNA of the CDR3: TGTGCCACCCAAAGGGAACTCACCTATGGCTACACCTTC. Amino acid sequence: CATQRELTYGYTF.

Turning to this clonotype: A much larger clone is a single base away; this may be a read error. The chain has TRBV7-2 and TRBJ1-1; D is unresolved. The germline CDR1 and CDR2 sequences are SGHTA and FQGNSA. V was cut by 1 base and J by 0 bases, with 9 bases left in between. The CDR3 consists of 15 residues. CDR3 DNA sequence: TGTGCCAGCAGCTTAGTTGAGCCGGTGAACACTGAAGCTTTCTTT. It codes for CASSLVEPVNTEAFF.

Ten or more counts support this clonotype. V is TRBV2 and J is TRBJ2-1, with TRBD1 matching over 10 bases. From germline, CDR1 is SNHLY and CDR2 FYNNEI. The CDR3 runs to 19 residues. Germline trimming cut 4 bases from V and 1 base from J; bases unmatched to any gene: 13. The CDR3 nucleotides read TGTGCCAGCAGTGGGGACGCTGGACAGGGGGTCCCTTCCTACAATGAGCAGTTCTTC. Its translation is CASSGDAGQGVPSYNEQFF.

This clonotype was seen many times. The rearrangement joins TRBV20-1 to TRBJ2-7; tentatively, D is TRBD1 (6 bases). Looked up from germline, CDR1 is DFQATT and CDR2 is SNEGSKA (reference sequence). V was shortened by 0 bases and J by 0 bases, with 15 bases between the two germline ends. The CDR3 has 16 amino acids. CDR3 loop: CSARDWQGRNSYEQYF. CDR3 nucleotides: TGCAGTGCTAGAGATTGGCAGGGGAGAAACTCCTACGAGCAGTACTTC.

Only a few counts were recorded for this clonotype. The V and J genes are TRBV7-9 and TRBJ2-3; 7 nucleotides match TRBD1. The germline CDR1 and CDR2 sequences are SEHNR and FQNEAQ (reference sequence). The CDR3 has 15 residues. Unmatched junction bases numbered 7, after V lost 5 bases and J lost 2 bases. CDR3: CASSAGTGDTDTQYF. The CDR3 coding sequence is TGTGCCAGCAGCGCCGGAACAGGGGACACAGATACGCAGTATTTT.

A remark on this clonotype: Germline and junction disagree at one end, which may indicate a read error. V is TRBV6-1 and J is TRBJ2-3; 8 bases fit TRBD2. The CDR3 has 16 amino acids. Germline V gene lookup returns CDR1 MNHNS and CDR2 SASEGT. DNA for the CDR3: TGTGCCAGCAGTGAATACGGCGGGGGGATCACAGATACGCAGTGTTTT. Translating gives CASSEYGGGITDTQCF.

This chain joins TRBV6-1 and TRBJ2-1; D remains ambiguous. From germline, CDR1 is MNHNS and CDR2 SASEGT. There are 13 residues in the CDR3. V was cut by 7 bases and J by 7 bases, with 14 bases left in between. CDR3 DNA sequence: TGTGCCAGCATCTCCTTGACCGATAATGAGCAGTTCTTC. Translated: CASISLTDNEQFF.

This clonotype has just a few counts. The J gene is TRBJ2-5, the V gene TRBV2, with D possibly being TRBD2 (7 bases). From germline, CDR1 is SNHLY and CDR2 FYNNEI. The V end was cut by 6 bases, the J end by 3 bases, with 26 bases between. The CDR3 totals 18 residues. The CDR3 nucleotides read TGTGCCAGCAGCGATTTGGGGGGGGCTCGCTTCCGAGAAGAGACCCAGTACTTC. Translated: CASSDLGGARFREETQYF.

This clonotype was found a few times. The chain recombines TRBV4-2 with TRBJ1-2; D remains unclear. The V and J ends lost 0 bases and 4 bases respectively, with 12 bases between them. In germline, CDR1 is LGHNA, CDR2 YNFKEQ. CDR3 length: 15 amino acids. The CDR3 DNA is TGTGCCAGCAGCCAAGAAATGGAAGGACTCTATGGCTACACCTTC. The encoded protein is CASSQEMEGLYGYTF.

The sample holds many counts of this clonotype. In DNA form, the CDR3 reads TGTGCCAGCACGACGGGTTCAGGGGTCTATGGCTACACCTTC. It codes for CASTTGSGVYGYTF. The chain is built from TRBV6-5 and TRBJ1-2; D is perhaps TRBD1 (6 bases). The CDR3 has 14 amino acids. Germline-derived CDR1 and CDR2 are MNHEY and SVGAGI. V gave up 7 bases and J gave up 4 bases, with 16 bases separating them.

Details on this clonotype: Mismatch with germline at one junction end may stem from a read error. The rearrangement uses TRBV19 and TRBJ2-7, with TRBD1 matching 8 bases. Germline V gene data show CDR1 as LNHDA and CDR2 as SQIVND (reference sequence). The CDR3 has 15 residues. CDR3 nucleotides: TGTGCTAGTAGTAAAGGTCAGGGGGCCTTCTACGAGCAGTACTTC. Amino acids: CASSKGQGAFYEQYF.

This clonotype was detected ten times or more. The V gene is TRBV4-1, the J gene TRBJ2-2; no definite D call. Between the trimmed V and J ends, which lost 0 bases and 1 base, there was a span of 6 bases. The CDR3 runs to 15 residues. In germline, CDR1 is MGHRA, CDR2 YSYEKL. This CDR3 is CASSQDQLNTGELFF. Written as DNA, the CDR3 is TGCGCCAGCAGCCAAGATCAACTGAACACCGGGGAGCTGTTTTTT.

This clonotype was seen many times. This rearrangement joins TRBV14 to TRBJ1-2, with D possibly TRBD1 on 6 matching bases. CDR1 SGHDN and CDR2 FVKESK come from the germline V gene. V was pared by 5 bases and J by 0 bases, with 10 bases between. The CDR3 is 14 residues long. CDR3 DNA sequence: TGTGCCAGCAGCACAGGGCTTACTAACTATGGCTACACCTTC. It codes for CASSTGLTNYGYTF.